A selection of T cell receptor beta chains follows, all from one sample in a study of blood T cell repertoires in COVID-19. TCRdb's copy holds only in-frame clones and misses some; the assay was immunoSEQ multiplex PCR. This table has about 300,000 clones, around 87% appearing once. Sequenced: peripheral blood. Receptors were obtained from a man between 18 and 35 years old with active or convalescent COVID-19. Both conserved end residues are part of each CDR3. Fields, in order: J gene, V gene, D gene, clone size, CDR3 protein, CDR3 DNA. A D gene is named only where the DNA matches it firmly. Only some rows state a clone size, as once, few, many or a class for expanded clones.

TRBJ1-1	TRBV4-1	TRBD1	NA	CASSQGRTGRNTEAFF	TGCGCCAGCAGCCAGGGTAGGACAGGGCGGAACACTGAAGCTTTCTTT
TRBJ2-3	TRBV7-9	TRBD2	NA	CASSPLRTSGTDTQYF	TGTGCCAGCAGCCCACTGAGGACTAGCGGCACAGATACGCAGTATTTT
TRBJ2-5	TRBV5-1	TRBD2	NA	CASRDYSGETQYF	TGCGCCAGTCGGGACTATAGTGGAGAGACCCAGTACTTC
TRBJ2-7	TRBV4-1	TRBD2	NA	CASSQGFVGLAGVSEQYF	TGCGCCAGCAGCCAAGGATTTGTCGGGCTAGCGGGAGTTTCCGAGCAGTACTTC
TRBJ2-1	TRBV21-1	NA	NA	CASSKECRAASYNEQFF	TGTGCCAGCAGCAAAGAATGCCGAGCGGCTTCCTACAATGAGCAGTTCTTC
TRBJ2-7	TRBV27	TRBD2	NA	CASSLRGGFYEQYF	TGTGCCAGCAGTTTACGGGGGGGTTTCTACGAGCAGTACTTC
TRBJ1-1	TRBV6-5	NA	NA	CASSYEWATEAFF	TGTGCCAGCAGTTACGAGTGGGCCACTGAAGCTTTCTTT
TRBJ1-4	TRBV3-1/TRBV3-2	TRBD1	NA	CASSPRDSLFREKLFF	TGTGCCAGCAGCCCCCGGGACAGCCTTTTTCGGGAAAAACTGTTTTTT
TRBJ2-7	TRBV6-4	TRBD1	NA	CASRGDGTADGEQYF	TGTGCCAGCAGGGGCGACGGGACAGCCGACGGCGAGCAGTACTTC
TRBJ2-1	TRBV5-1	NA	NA	CASNIQEGGEEQFF	TGCGCCAGCAACATTCAGGAGGGCGGGGAGGAGCAGTTCTTC
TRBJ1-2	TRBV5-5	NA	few	CASSLAGVLYGYTF	TGTGCCAGCAGCTTGGCGGGGGTTTTATATGGCTACACCTTC
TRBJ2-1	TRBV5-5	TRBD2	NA	CASSRTSQNYNEQFF	TGTGCCAGCAGCCGGACTAGCCAGAATTACAATGAGCAGTTCTTC
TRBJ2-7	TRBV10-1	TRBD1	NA	CARPSSGQGTYEQYF	TGCGCCAGACCCTCTTCGGGACAGGGGACCTACGAGCAGTACTTC
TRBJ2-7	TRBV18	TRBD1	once	CASSPLVSPGGLDEQYF	TGTGCCAGCTCACCACTCGTCTCTCCAGGGGGCTTGGACGAGCAGTACTTC
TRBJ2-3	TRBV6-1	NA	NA	CASSEAASPGTDTQYF	TGTGCCAGCAGTGAAGCGGCTAGCCCAGGCACAGATACGCAGTATTTT
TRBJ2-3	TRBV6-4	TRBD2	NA	CASSETSGTDTQYF	TGTGCCAGCAGTGAGACTAGCGGCACAGATACGCAGTATTTT